This TCR beta chain derives from a study of blood T cell repertoires in COVID-19. Study at large: Researchers got acute and convalescent COVID-19 samples from the United States, Italy and Spain. Nucleic acid was either cDNA or gDNA, and it came from T cells, B-cell-depleted T cells, or PBMCs.

Methods used by the authors: The assay estimated nucleated cells by amplifying reference gene primers. Libraries were prepared by immunoSEQ multiplex PCR; TCRdb keeps only in-frame clonotypes and omits some of them. That table supplies the V and J calls and clone size; D and trimming were determined from the DNA. Of under 30,000 clones in the sample, just over 85% were seen once. This receptor was taken from a woman of 80 years or more with active or convalescent COVID-19. The sample consisted of peripheral blood.

The CDR3 loop reads CATSDQTGTGANVLTF. CDR3 in DNA: TGTGCCACCAGTGATCAGACAGGGACTGGGGCCAACGTCCTGACTTTC. This rearrangement joins TRBV24-1 to TRBJ2-6, with 7 bases aligning to TRBD1. The V segment lost 3 bases and the J segment 2 bases; nucleotides outside the gene matches: 3. In germline, CDR1 is KGHDR, CDR2 SFDVKD. This CDR3 has 16 residues.